The 17 T cell receptor beta chains reported below all come from one sample, sequenced in a study of T cells after posttransplantation cyclophosphamide. Sequencing used immunoSEQ multiplex PCR; TCRdb keeps in-frame clones, though not all of them. The data show around 9,900 clones, with 88% seen just once and 26% held by the top ten. Control samples came 1 year after myeloablative marrow transplants with methotrexate plus calcineurin inhibitor. Material: PBMCs, obtained after an allogeneic stem cell transplant with a calcineurin inhibitor and methotrexate. The receptors originated from a male patient between 25 and 39 years old who received an allogeneic stem cell transplant from an unrelated donor, was CMV-positive, and had no GVHD. A share of the T cells may be of graft donor origin.

The genes are TRBV13 and TRBJ1-2, with 10 nucleotides matching TRBD1. After removal of 5 bases from V and 8 bases from J, the junction contained 8 bases not matched to a gene. Germline-derived CDR1 and CDR2 are PRHDT and FYEKMQ (reference sequence). CDR3 length equals 14 residues. The CDR3: CASSDRQGARGYTF. CDR3 DNA: TGTGCCAGCAGCGACAGACAGGGGGCGAGAGGCTACACCTTC.

The rearrangement uses TRBV2 and TRBJ2-5, with 9 bases aligning to TRBD2. Germline CDR1 SNHLY, CDR2 FYNNEI. V lost 8 bases, J lost 4 bases, and 11 bases stayed unmatched. The CDR3 consists of 15 residues. The CDR3, as DNA: TGTGCCAGCGTGGGGGTAGCGGGAGCCCCAGAGACCCAGTACTTC. Protein product: CASVGVAGAPETQYF.

The chain recombines TRBV4-2 with TRBJ2-5, with TRBD1 identical over 10 bases. Germline loops: CDR1 LGHNA, CDR2 YNFKEQ. With V trimmed by 3 bases and J by 1 base, 2 bases remained unmatched. CDR3 length equals 15 residues. CDR3 coding DNA: TGTGCCAGCAGCCAGGGGACAGGGGCCCAAGAGACCCAGTACTTC. Translation: CASSQGTGAQETQYF.

The chain couples TRBV7-2 to TRBJ2-7; possible D gene TRBD1, 5 bases. Trimming took 3 bases from V and 5 from J, leaving 14 bases between them. The CDR3 spans 14 residues. From germline, CDR1 is SGHTA and CDR2 FQGNSA. This CDR3 reads CASSFIPGIHEQYF. The CDR3 DNA reads TGTGCCAGCAGCTTTATCCCAGGGATCCACGAGCAGTACTTC.

CDR3 sequence (DNA): TGTGCCAGCAGTCACGATCTGGAGGGGGAGCAGTTCTTC. Encoded protein: CASSHDLEGEQFF. The V gene is TRBV6-9, the J gene TRBJ2-1, with TRBD2 as a possible D gene (6 bases). The CDR3 sequence is 13 residues long. V lost 5 bases to trimming and J lost 10 bases, with 15 bases between them. Germline CDR1 MNHGY, CDR2 SVAAGI.

The chain has TRBV4-3 and TRBJ2-3, with TRBD2 matching over 14 bases. Per germline, CDR1 LGHNA and CDR2 YSLEER. The V gene end was trimmed by 1 base and the J gene end by 3 bases; junction bases not matched to a gene: 6. The CDR3 sequence is 18 residues long. CDR3 protein: CASSQGYGLAGGTDTQYF. CDR3 DNA sequence: TGCGCCAGCAGCCAAGGCTACGGACTAGCGGGAGGAACAGATACGCAGTATTTT.

The gene calls are TRBV7-9 and TRBJ2-3, with TRBD2 matching over 7 bases. Germline V gene lookup returns CDR1 SEHNR and CDR2 FQNEAQ (reference sequence). The junction had 11 bases not matched to a gene; V was cut back by 5 bases and J by 0 bases. This CDR3 has 17 residues. The CDR3 bases are TGTGCCAGCAGCCTACCAAGACTAGCCCAGAGCACAGATACGCAGTATTTT. Translation gives CASSLPRLAQSTDTQYF.

This clone was seen a single time. J is TRBJ2-7 and V is TRBV10-2; a possible D gene is TRBD1 (6 bases). Looked up from germline, CDR1 is WSHSY and CDR2 is SAAADI. The V and J ends lost 4 bases and 4 bases respectively, with 14 bases between them. This CDR3 has 14 residues. The CDR3 nucleotides read TGCGCCAGCAGTGGGACAGTTGCTGCGTACGAGCAGTACGTC. Translating gives CASSGTVAAYEQYV.

This chain links TRBV7-2 with TRBJ1-2, with D possibly matching TRBD1 (5 bases). The germline V and J ends were trimmed by 3 bases and 6 bases, with 11 bases remaining between them. Germline lookup yields CDR1 SGHTA and CDR2 FQGNSA. This CDR3 has 13 residues. The CDR3 loop is CASSLSGQDGYTF. CDR3 coding DNA: TGTGCCAGCAGCTTGTCAGGGCAGGATGGCTACACCTTC.

V and J are TRBV11-2 and TRBJ2-7; 10 bases line up with TRBD2. The trim removed 2 bases at V and 1 base at J, leaving 11 bases unmatched. The CDR3 is 18 residues long. Germline loops: CDR1 SGHAT, CDR2 FQNNGV. CDR3 in DNA: TGTGCCAGCAGCTTACAGATGGCTAGCGGGGGTCTATCCTACGAGCAGTACTTC. As protein: CASSLQMASGGLSYEQYF.

A single count supports this clone. The chain has TRBV7-2 and TRBJ2-5, with D tentatively TRBD1 (5 bases). Germline CDR1 SGHTA, CDR2 FQGNSA. V lost 3 bases, J lost 2 bases, and 10 bases lay in between. The CDR3 sequence is 14 residues long. The chain's CDR3 is CASSFQRGQETQYF. DNA of the CDR3: TGTGCCAGCAGCTTCCAAAGGGGACAAGAGACCCAGTACTTC.

The rearrangement links TRBV5-1 to TRBJ2-3; 14 bases match TRBD2. The length of the CDR3 is 17 residues. CDR1 SGHRS and CDR2 YFSETQ come from the germline V gene. After removal of 0 bases from V and 4 bases from J, the junction contained 4 bases not matched to a gene. CDR3 residues: CASSLVGLAGGADTQYF. Written as DNA, the CDR3 is TGCGCCAGCAGCTTGGTTGGACTAGCGGGAGGAGCAGATACGCAGTATTTT.

The J gene is TRBJ2-5, the V gene TRBV5-4, with D unclear. The CDR3 spans 13 residues. The ends were cut back, 5 bases at V and 1 base at J, with 9 bases in the middle. Germline CDR1 and CDR2: SGHNT and YYREEE (reference sequence). The CDR3 DNA reads as TGTGCCAGCAGGGGCCAATTCCAAGAGACCCAGTACTTC. Translated: CASRGQFQETQYF.

This clone was seen only a few times. V usage is TRBV11-2 and J usage is TRBJ1-3; TRBD1 is a possible D gene (6 bases). The V gene lost 5 bases and the J gene lost 4 bases, with 18 bases spanning the gap. The CDR3 length is 16 residues. Per germline, CDR1 SGHAT and CDR2 FQNNGV. CDR3 sequence reads: CASSRAWGRRGNTIYF. DNA for the CDR3: TGTGCCAGCAGCCGTGCGTGGGGGCGCCGCGGAAACACCATATATTTT.

This chain connects TRBV5-1 to TRBJ1-2, with D tentatively TRBD1 (6 bases). Germline V gene data show CDR1 as SGHRS and CDR2 as YFSETQ. V shed 3 bases and J shed 0 bases, with 12 bases lying between them. This CDR3 region has 15 residues. Here the CDR3 reads CASSWGTPTNYGYTF. The DNA of the CDR3 is TGCGCCAGCAGCTGGGGGACACCTACTAACTATGGCTACACCTTC.

The genes are TRBV5-4 and TRBJ2-7, with D perhaps matching TRBD1 (7 bases). V lost 4 bases and J 3 bases, leaving 11 bases between the germline ends. The CDR3 is made up of 13 amino acids. CDR1 SGHNT and CDR2 YYREEE come from the germline V gene (reference sequence). The CDR3 coding sequence is TGTGCCAGCAGCGCGGGACAGCACTACGAGCAGTACGTC. Its protein is CASSAGQHYEQYV.

This chain joins TRBV4-2 and TRBJ2-7; 8 positions match TRBD1. Germline CDR1 is LGHNA and CDR2 is YNFKEQ. CDR3 length: 15 amino acids. The V and J ends lost 1 base and 3 bases, in that order; junction bases with no gene match: 5. The CDR3, as DNA: TGTGCCAGCAGCCAAGGGATTGGACAGGGCTACGAGCAGTACTTC. This codes for CASSQGIGQGYEQYF.